This entry describes one T cell receptor (beta chain). Germline CDR1 LNHDA, CDR2 SQIVND (reference sequence). This CDR3 contains 12 residues. V lost 0 bases and J 10 bases, leaving 6 bases between the germline ends. This record comes from a study of blood T cell repertoires in COVID-19. Generated by immunoSEQ multiplex PCR, the TCRdb table keeps only in-frame clones and is missing some. The data hold 150,000 to 200,000 clones, with around 80% observed a single time. The sequenced sample consisted of peripheral blood. The source is a woman aged 80 or over with COVID-19, enrolled during active disease. The chain combines TRBV19 with TRBJ1-4; the D is unclear. The CDR3 sequence is CASSIEFGKLFF. The CDR3 DNA sequence: TGTGCCAGTAGTATAGAGTTCGGAAAACTGTTTTTT.